The clone carrying this TCR beta chain was seen repeatedly, ten times or more. What it binds is unknown. This entry comes from a study of T-cell reconstitution after alpha-beta-depleted transplantation in children. Findings and limits, study-wide: About two months after transplant, alpha-beta T cells reportedly came from several hundred expanded graft clones.

The ends lost 5 bases at V and 8 bases at J; junction bases unmatched: 5. This CDR3 is built from 13 residues. As it was prepared, the TCRbeta library received unique molecular identifiers. Each CDR3 protein gets one entry after TCRdb re-called the PCR reads with MiXCR. The table has 120,000 to 150,000 distinct CDR3 sequences, 8.5% to 10% seen once. The V gene is TRBV12-3 or TRBV12-4, the J gene TRBJ2-3, with 9 nucleotides matching TRBD1. The source is a female patient aged 2 to 10 who had a stem cell transplant for congenital amegakaryocytic thrombocytopenia, so the T cells may come from the graft donor. This specimen was PBMCs, mostly from graft donor cells, taken 180 days after TCRalphabeta/CD19-depleted stem cell transplant. CDR3 nucleotide sequence: TGTGCCAGCAGTCCGGGACAGGGAACTACGCAGTATTTT. Translation: CASSPGQGTTQYF.